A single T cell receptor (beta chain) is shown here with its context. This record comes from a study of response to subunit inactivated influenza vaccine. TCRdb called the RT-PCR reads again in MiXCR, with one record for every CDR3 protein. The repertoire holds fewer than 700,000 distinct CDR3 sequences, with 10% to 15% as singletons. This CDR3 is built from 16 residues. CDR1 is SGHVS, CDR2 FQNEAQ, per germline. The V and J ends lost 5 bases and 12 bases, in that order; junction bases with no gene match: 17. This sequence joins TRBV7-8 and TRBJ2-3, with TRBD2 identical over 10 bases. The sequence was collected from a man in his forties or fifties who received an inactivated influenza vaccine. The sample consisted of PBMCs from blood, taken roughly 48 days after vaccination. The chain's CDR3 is CASSQRHRLAGDFQYF. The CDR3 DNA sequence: TGTGCCAGCAGCCAAAGGCATCGTCTAGCGGGGGACTTTCAGTATTTT.